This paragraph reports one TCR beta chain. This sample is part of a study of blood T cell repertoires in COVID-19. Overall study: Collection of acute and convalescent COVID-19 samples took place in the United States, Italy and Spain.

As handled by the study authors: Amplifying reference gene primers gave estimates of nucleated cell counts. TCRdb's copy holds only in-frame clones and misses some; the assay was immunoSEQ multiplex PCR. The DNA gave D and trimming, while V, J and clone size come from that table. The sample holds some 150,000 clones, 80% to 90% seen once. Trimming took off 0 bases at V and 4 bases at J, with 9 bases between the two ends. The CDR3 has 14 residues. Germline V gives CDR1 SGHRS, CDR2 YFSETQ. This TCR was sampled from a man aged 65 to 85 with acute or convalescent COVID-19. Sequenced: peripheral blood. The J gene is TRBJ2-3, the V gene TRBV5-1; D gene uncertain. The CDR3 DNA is TGCGCCAGCAGCTTGGCCTCTCACTCAGATACGCAGTATTTT. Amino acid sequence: CASSLASHSDTQYF.